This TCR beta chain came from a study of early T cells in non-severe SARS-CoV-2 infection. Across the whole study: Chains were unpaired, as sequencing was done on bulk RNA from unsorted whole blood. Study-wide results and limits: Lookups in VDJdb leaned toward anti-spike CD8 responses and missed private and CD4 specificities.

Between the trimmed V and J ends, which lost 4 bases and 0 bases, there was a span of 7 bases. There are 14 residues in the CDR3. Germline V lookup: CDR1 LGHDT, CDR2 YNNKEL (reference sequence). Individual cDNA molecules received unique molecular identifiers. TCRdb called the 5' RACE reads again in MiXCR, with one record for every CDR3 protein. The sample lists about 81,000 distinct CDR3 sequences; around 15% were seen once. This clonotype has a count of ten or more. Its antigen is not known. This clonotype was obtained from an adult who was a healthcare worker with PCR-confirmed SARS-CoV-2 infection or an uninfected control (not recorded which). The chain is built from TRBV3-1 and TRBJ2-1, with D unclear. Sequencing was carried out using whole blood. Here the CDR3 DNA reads TGTGCCAGCAGCCCGACCGACTCCTACAATGAGCAGTTCTTC. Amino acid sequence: CASSPTDSYNEQFF.